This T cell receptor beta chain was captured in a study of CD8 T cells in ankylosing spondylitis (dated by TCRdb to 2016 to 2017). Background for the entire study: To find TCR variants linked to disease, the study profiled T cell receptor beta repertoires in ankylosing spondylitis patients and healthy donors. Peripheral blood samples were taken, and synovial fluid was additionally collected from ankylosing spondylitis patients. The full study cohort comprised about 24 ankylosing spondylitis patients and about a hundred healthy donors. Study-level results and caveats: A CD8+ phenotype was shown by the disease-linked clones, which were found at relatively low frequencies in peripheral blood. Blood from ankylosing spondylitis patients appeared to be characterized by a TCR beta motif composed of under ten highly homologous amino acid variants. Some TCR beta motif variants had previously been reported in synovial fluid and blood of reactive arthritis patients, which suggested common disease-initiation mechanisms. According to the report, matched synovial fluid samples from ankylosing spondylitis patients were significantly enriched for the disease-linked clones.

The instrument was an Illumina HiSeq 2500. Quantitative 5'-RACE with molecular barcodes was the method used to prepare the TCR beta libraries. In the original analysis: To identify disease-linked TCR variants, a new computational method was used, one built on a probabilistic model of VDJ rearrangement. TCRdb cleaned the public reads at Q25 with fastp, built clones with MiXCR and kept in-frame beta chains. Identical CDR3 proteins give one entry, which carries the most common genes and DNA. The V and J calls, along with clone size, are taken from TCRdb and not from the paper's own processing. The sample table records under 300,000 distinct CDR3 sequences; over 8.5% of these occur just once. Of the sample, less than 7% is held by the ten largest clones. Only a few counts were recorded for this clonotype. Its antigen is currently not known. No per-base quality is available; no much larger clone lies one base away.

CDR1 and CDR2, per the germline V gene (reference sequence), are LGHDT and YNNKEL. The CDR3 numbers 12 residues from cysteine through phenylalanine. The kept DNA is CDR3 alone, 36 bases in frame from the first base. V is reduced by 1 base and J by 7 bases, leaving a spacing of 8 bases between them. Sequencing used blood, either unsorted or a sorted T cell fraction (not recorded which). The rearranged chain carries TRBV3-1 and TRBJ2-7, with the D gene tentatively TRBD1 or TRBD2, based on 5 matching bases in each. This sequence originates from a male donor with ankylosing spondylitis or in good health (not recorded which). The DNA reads TGTGCCAGCAGCCAAGGAGAGGGGGAGCAGTACTTC. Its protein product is CASSQGEGEQYF.